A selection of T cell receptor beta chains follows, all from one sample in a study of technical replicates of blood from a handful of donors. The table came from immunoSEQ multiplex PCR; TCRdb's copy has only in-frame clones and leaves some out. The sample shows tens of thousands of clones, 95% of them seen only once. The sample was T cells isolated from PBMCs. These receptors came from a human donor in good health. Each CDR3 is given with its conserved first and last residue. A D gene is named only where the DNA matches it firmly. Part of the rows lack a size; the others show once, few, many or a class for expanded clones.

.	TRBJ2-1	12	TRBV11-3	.	CASSPRSGVQFF	TGTGCCAGCAGCCCACGATCGGGAGTGCAGTTCTTC
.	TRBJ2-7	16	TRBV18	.	CASSPNGGLSSYEQYF	TGTGCCAGCTCACCAAACGGCGGCCTGAGCTCCTACGAGCAGTACTTC
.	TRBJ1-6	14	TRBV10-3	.	CAISEPGLNSPLHF	TGTGCCATCAGTGAGCCCGGACTGAATTCACCCCTCCACTTT
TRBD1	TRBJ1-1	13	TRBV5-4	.	CASSLGGTGKAFF	TGTGCCAGCAGCTTGGGGGGGACAGGGAAAGCTTTCTTT
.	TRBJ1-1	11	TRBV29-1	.	CSVEQGTLAFF	TGCAGCGTTGAACAGGGGACGTTGGCTTTCTTT
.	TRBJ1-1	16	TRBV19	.	CKYWGFLPGGSTEAFF	TGTAAGTATTGGGGCTTTTTACCGGGGGGGAGCACTGAAGCTTTCTTT
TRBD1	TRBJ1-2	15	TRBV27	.	CASKVLRGRDSGYTF	TGTGCCAGCAAGGTGTTGAGGGGGCGAGATTCTGGCTACACCTTC
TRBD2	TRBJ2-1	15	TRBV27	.	CASSFLASGGNEQFF	TGTGCCAGCAGTTTTTTAGCTAGCGGGGGTAATGAGCAGTTCTTC
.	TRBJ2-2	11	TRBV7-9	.	CATPRGGELFF	TGTGCCACCCCCCGGGGAGGGGAGCTGTTTTTT
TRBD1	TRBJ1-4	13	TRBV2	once	CASSWTGYEKLFF	TGTGCCAGCAGTTGGACAGGGTATGAAAAACTGTTTTTT
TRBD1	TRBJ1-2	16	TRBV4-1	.	CASSTVSRGQGHGYTF	TGCGCCAGCAGCACGGTCTCTCGGGGACAGGGTCATGGCTACACCTTC
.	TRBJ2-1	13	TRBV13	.	CASSWRDFNEQFF	TGTGCCAGCAGCTGGAGGGACTTCAATGAGCAGTTCTTC
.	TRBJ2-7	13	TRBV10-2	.	CASADLYEDEQYF	TGCGCCAGTGCGGATCTCTATGAGGACGAGCAGTACTTC
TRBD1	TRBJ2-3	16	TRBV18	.	CASSPGQGYRTDTQYF	TGTGCCAGCTCTCCGGGACAGGGATATCGGACAGATACGCAGTATTTT
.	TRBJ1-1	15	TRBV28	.	CASSTPSDSRRRAFF	TGTGCCAGCAGTACACCTTCGGACTCCCGCCGGCGGGCTTTCTTT
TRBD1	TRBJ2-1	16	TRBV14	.	CASSHPGTGAYNEQFF	TGTGCCAGCAGCCACCCCGGGACAGGGGCATACAATGAGCAGTTCTTC
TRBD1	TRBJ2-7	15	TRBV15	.	CATSRDEGQGYEQYF	TGTGCCACCAGCAGAGATGAGGGACAGGGGTACGAGCAGTACTTC
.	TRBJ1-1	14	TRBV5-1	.	CASSLATVNTEAFF	TGCGCCAGCAGCTTGGCCACGGTGAACACTGAAGCTTTCTTT
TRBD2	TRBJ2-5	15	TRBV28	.	CASSATSGMGETQYF	TGTGCCAGCAGTGCGACTAGCGGGATGGGGGAGACCCAGTACTTC
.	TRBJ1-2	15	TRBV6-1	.	CASSEGQALYYGYTF	TGTGCCAGCAGTGAAGGGCAGGCCCTGTACTATGGCTACACCTTC
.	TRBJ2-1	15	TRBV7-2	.	CASTPRGGARNEQFF	TGTGCCAGCACCCCGAGGGGGGGGGCGAGGAATGAGCAGTTCTTC
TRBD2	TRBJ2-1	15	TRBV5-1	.	CASSLTSGGLNEQFF	TGCGCCAGCAGCTTGACTAGCGGGGGGCTCAATGAGCAGTTCTTC
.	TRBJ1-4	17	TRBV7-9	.	CASSLFEGIGNNEKLFF	TGTGCCAGCAGCTTATTCGAGGGAATAGGGAATAATGAAAAACTGTTTTTT
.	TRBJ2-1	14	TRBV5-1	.	CASSFGTLNNEQFF	TGCGCCAGCAGCTTCGGGACTCTTAACAATGAGCAGTTCTTC
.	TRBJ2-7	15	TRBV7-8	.	CASSLADRRPYEQYF	TGTGCCAGCAGCTTAGCTGACCGGAGGCCCTACGAGCAGTACTTC
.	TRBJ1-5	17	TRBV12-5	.	CASGLDLQVYSNQPQHF	TGTGCTAGTGGTTTGGACTTACAGGTTTATAGCAATCAGCCCCAGCATTTT
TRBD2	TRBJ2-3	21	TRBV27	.	CASSTSRRGLAGIHSTDTQYF	TGTGCCAGCAGTACTAGCCGGAGGGGACTAGCGGGGATACATAGCACAGATACGCAGTATTTT
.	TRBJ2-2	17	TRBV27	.	CASSFGLETRLTGELFF	TGTGCCAGCAGTTTCGGATTGGAGACAAGACTAACCGGGGAGCTGTTTTTT
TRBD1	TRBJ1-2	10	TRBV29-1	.	CSVGDRGYTF	TGCAGCGTAGGGGACAGGGGCTACACCTTC
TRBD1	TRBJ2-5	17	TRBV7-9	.	CASSYSRGIHPSETQYF	TGTGCCAGCAGTTATTCCAGGGGGATACACCCGAGCGAGACCCAGTACTTC
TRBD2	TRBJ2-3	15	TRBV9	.	CASSAQRGSTDTQYF	TGTGCCAGCAGCGCCCAGCGGGGTAGCACAGATACGCAGTATTTT
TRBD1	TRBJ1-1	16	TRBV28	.	CASSAHAGQVNTEAFF	TGTGCCAGCAGTGCCCACGCGGGACAGGTTAACACTGAAGCTTTCTTT
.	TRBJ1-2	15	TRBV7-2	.	CASSLPPRNNYGYTF	TGTGCCAGCAGCTTACCCCCCAGGAATAACTATGGCTACACCTTC
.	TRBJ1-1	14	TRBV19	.	CASSLTVGNTEAFF	TGTGCCAGTAGCCTGACAGTGGGGAACACTGAAGCTTTCTTT
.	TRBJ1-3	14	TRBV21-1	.	CASSLQGGGNTIYF	TGTGCCAGCAGCTTACAGGGGGGCGGAAACACCATATATTTT
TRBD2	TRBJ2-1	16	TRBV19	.	CASSAPSGRLTFEQFF	TGTGCCAGTAGTGCTCCGAGCGGGAGACTGACATTTGAGCAGTTCTTC
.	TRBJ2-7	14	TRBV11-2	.	CASSSDWKAYEQYF	TGTGCCAGCAGCTCGGACTGGAAGGCCTACGAGCAGTACTTC
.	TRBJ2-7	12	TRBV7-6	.	CASSSPFNEQYF	TGTGCCAGCAGCTCCCCTTTTAACGAGCAGTACTTC
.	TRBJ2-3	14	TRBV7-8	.	CASSLELATDTQYF	TGTGCCAGCAGCTTAGAATTGGCCACAGATACGCAGTATTTT